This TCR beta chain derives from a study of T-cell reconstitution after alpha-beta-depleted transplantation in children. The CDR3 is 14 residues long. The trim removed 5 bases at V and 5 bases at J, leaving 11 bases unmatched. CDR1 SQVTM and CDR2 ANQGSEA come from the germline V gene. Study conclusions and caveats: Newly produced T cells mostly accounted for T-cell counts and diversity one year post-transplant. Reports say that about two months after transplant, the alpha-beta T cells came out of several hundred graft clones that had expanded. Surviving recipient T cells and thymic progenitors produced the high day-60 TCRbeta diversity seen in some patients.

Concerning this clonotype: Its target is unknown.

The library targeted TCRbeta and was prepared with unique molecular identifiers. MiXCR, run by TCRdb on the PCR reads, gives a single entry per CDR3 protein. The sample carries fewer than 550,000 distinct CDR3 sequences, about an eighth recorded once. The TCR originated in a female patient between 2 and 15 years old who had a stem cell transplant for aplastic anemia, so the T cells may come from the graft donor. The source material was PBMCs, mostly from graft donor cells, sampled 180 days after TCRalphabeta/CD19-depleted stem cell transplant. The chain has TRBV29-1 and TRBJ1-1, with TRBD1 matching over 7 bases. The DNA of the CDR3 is TGCAGCGTTCATTACCCCGGGACAGAGACTGAAGCTTTCTTT. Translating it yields CSVHYPGTETEAFF.